The rows below give T cell receptor beta chains drawn from one sample of a study of T-cell reconstitution after alpha-beta-depleted transplantation in children. TCRdb processed the PCR reads anew with MiXCR; each CDR3 protein has one entry. The sample lists about 340,000 distinct CDR3 sequences, about 9.4% occurring once. The source material was PBMCs from the stem cell graft donor, sampled from the stem cell graft. The receptors originated from a human donor who donated a stem cell graft to a child with acute lymphoblastic leukemia. The CDR3 runs from the conserved cysteine through the conserved F or W. Fields, in order: J gene, D gene, clone size, V gene, CDR3 protein, CDR3 DNA. D genes are given only for firm matches. Size is omitted from some rows. Given values are once, few, many or a class for expanded clones.

j_gene: TRBJ2-4; d_gene: .; abundance: few; v_gene: TRBV28; CDR3aa: CASSLWSQAKNIQYF; CDR3nt: TGTGCCAGCAGTTTATGGAGCCAAGCCAAAAACATTCAGTACTTC
j_gene: TRBJ2-7; d_gene: .; abundance: many; v_gene: TRBV12-3/TRBV12-4; CDR3aa: CASSFTSSEQYF; CDR3nt: TGTGCCAGCAGTTTCACTAGCTCCGAGCAGTACTTC
j_gene: TRBJ2-3; d_gene: TRBD2; abundance: few; v_gene: TRBV7-2; CDR3aa: CASSLVLAGVTDTQYF; CDR3nt: TGTGCCAGCAGCTTGGTCCTAGCGGGGGTCACAGATACGCAGTATTTT
j_gene: TRBJ1-1; d_gene: .; abundance: few; v_gene: TRBV4-1; CDR3aa: CASSQVRGLEAFF; CDR3nt: TGCGCCAGCAGCCAAGTGCGGGGCCTTGAGGCTTTCTTT
j_gene: TRBJ2-7; d_gene: TRBD2; abundance: .; v_gene: TRBV12-3/TRBV12-4; CDR3aa: CASSLTWRLAGEQYF; CDR3nt: TGTGCCAGCAGTTTAACGTGGAGACTAGCGGGAGAGCAGTACTTC
j_gene: TRBJ2-5; d_gene: .; abundance: few; v_gene: TRBV6-4; CDR3aa: CASSRGEGETQYF; CDR3nt: TGTGCCAGCAGTAGGGGAGAGGGAGAGACCCAGTACTTC
j_gene: TRBJ2-7; d_gene: .; abundance: few; v_gene: TRBV6-2/TRBV6-3; CDR3aa: CASSPMGGLHEQYF; CDR3nt: TGTGCCAGCAGCCCCATGGGGGGCCTCCACGAGCAGTACTTC
j_gene: TRBJ2-7; d_gene: TRBD1; abundance: .; v_gene: TRBV24-1; CDR3aa: CATGTGQGAHEQYF; CDR3nt: TGTGCCACCGGGACGGGACAGGGGGCCCACGAGCAGTACTTC
j_gene: TRBJ1-1; d_gene: .; abundance: .; v_gene: TRBV20-1; CDR3aa: CSARTGPVDGEAFF; CDR3nt: TGCAGTGCTAGAACCGGCCCCGTCGACGGTGAAGCTTTCTTT
j_gene: TRBJ2-1; d_gene: .; abundance: .; v_gene: TRBV7-2; CDR3aa: CASSFRDFSSYNEQFF; CDR3nt: TGTGCCAGCAGCTTCCGGGACTTTAGCTCCTACAATGAGCAGTTCTTC
j_gene: TRBJ1-2; d_gene: .; abundance: .; v_gene: TRBV11-2; CDR3aa: CASSWTVIGDGYTF; CDR3nt: TGTGCCAGCAGCTGGACAGTGATTGGGGACGGCTACACCTTC
j_gene: TRBJ2-7; d_gene: TRBD1; abundance: .; v_gene: TRBV5-1; CDR3aa: CASSLMTGSSSYEQYF; CDR3nt: TGCGCCAGCAGCTTGATGACAGGGAGCAGCTCCTACGAGCAGTACTTC
j_gene: TRBJ1-5; d_gene: TRBD1; abundance: many; v_gene: TRBV6-1; CDR3aa: CASSTGVYQPQHF; CDR3nt: TGTGCCAGCTCGACAGGGGTGTATCAGCCCCAGCATTTT
j_gene: TRBJ2-7; d_gene: .; abundance: .; v_gene: TRBV5-1; CDR3aa: CASSLEQGVFYEQYF; CDR3nt: TGCGCCAGCAGCTTGGAGCAAGGAGTTTTCTACGAGCAGTACTTC
j_gene: TRBJ2-7; d_gene: .; abundance: few; v_gene: TRBV5-1; CDR3aa: CASSLEGDGLYEQYF; CDR3nt: TGCGCCAGCAGCTTGGAGGGGGACGGCCTCTACGAGCAGTACTTC
j_gene: TRBJ1-2; d_gene: .; abundance: .; v_gene: TRBV7-9; CDR3aa: CASSLTGVLGGYTF; CDR3nt: TGTGCCAGCAGCTTAACGGGGGTACTAGGCGGCTACACCTTC
j_gene: TRBJ2-1; d_gene: TRBD2; abundance: few; v_gene: TRBV9; CDR3aa: CASSPLAGLSNEQFF; CDR3nt: TGTGCCAGCAGCCCACTAGCGGGACTTTCTAATGAGCAGTTCTTC
j_gene: TRBJ2-7; d_gene: .; abundance: many; v_gene: TRBV7-8; CDR3aa: CASSLDRAHEQYF; CDR3nt: TGTGCCAGCAGCTTAGACAGGGCTCACGAGCAGTACTTC
j_gene: TRBJ2-1; d_gene: .; abundance: few; v_gene: TRBV29-1; CDR3aa: CSVAPAPNEQFF; CDR3nt: TGCAGCGTTGCTCCCGCCCCCAATGAGCAGTTCTTC
j_gene: TRBJ2-1; d_gene: .; abundance: once; v_gene: TRBV7-9; CDR3aa: CASSPPAGFYNEQFF; CDR3nt: TGTGCCAGCAGCCCCCCCGCGGGATTCTACAATGAGCAGTTCTTC
j_gene: TRBJ1-1; d_gene: TRBD1; abundance: few; v_gene: TRBV6-5; CDR3aa: CASSYLGQGAGTEAFF; CDR3nt: TGTGCCAGCAGTTACTTGGGACAGGGGGCCGGCACTGAAGCTTTCTTT
j_gene: TRBJ1-5; d_gene: TRBD1; abundance: many; v_gene: TRBV12-3/TRBV12-4; CDR3aa: CASSDDRGLGQPQHF; CDR3nt: TGTGCCAGCAGCGACGACAGGGGGCTCGGACAGCCCCAGCATTTT
j_gene: TRBJ2-1; d_gene: .; abundance: .; v_gene: TRBV25-1; CDR3aa: CASSETVTRRNNEQFF; CDR3nt: TGTGCCAGCAGTGAAACGGTGACTCGCCGGAACAATGAGCAGTTCTTC
j_gene: TRBJ2-3; d_gene: .; abundance: few; v_gene: TRBV5-5; CDR3aa: CASSLARGRASTDTQYF; CDR3nt: TGTGCCAGCAGCTTGGCCCGGGGAAGGGCGAGCACAGATACGCAGTATTTT
j_gene: TRBJ2-5; d_gene: .; abundance: .; v_gene: TRBV4-3; CDR3aa: CASSAHGLEEETQYF; CDR3nt: TGCGCCAGCTCCGCCCACGGACTTGAAGAAGAGACCCAGTACTTC
j_gene: TRBJ1-1; d_gene: .; abundance: .; v_gene: TRBV5-5; CDR3aa: CASSLDSVIGSEAFF; CDR3nt: TGTGCCAGCAGCTTGGACTCGGTTATCGGCTCTGAAGCTTTCTTT
j_gene: TRBJ2-5; d_gene: .; abundance: .; v_gene: TRBV29-1; CDR3aa: CSVGLGGLETQYF; CDR3nt: TGCAGCGTTGGTCTAGGAGGGTTAGAGACCCAGTACTTC
j_gene: TRBJ1-1; d_gene: .; abundance: .; v_gene: TRBV7-9; CDR3aa: CASKDMNTEAFF; CDR3nt: TGTGCCAGCAAGGACATGAACACTGAAGCTTTCTTT
j_gene: TRBJ2-1; d_gene: .; abundance: .; v_gene: TRBV2; CDR3aa: CASTGFPGYNEQFF; CDR3nt: TGTGCCAGCACGGGGTTTCCCGGGTACAATGAGCAGTTCTTC
j_gene: TRBJ2-5; d_gene: .; abundance: few; v_gene: TRBV7-6; CDR3aa: CASSWGSQETQYF; CDR3nt: TGTGCCAGCAGCTGGGGATCCCAAGAGACCCAGTACTTC
j_gene: TRBJ2-2; d_gene: .; abundance: .; v_gene: TRBV2; CDR3aa: CASKTEASSTGELFF; CDR3nt: TGTGCCAGCAAGACCGAGGCTAGCTCTACCGGGGAGCTGTTTTTT
j_gene: TRBJ2-5; d_gene: .; abundance: .; v_gene: TRBV5-1; CDR3aa: CASSLREEETQYF; CDR3nt: TGCGCCAGCAGCTTGAGGGAGGAAGAGACCCAGTACTTC
j_gene: TRBJ2-1; d_gene: .; abundance: many; v_gene: TRBV7-9; CDR3aa: CASSLPDGGIVYNEQFF; CDR3nt: TGTGCCAGCAGCCTACCCGACGGGGGTATAGTTTACAATGAGCAGTTCTTC
j_gene: TRBJ1-2; d_gene: .; abundance: few; v_gene: TRBV2; CDR3aa: CASSEEMGRSYGYTF; CDR3nt: TGTGCCAGCAGTGAAGAGATGGGACGTAGCTATGGCTACACCTTC
j_gene: TRBJ2-1; d_gene: TRBD2; abundance: few; v_gene: TRBV3-1; CDR3aa: CASSQGGRAYLAYNEQFF; CDR3nt: TGTGCCAGCAGCCAAGGCGGGAGGGCCTACCTCGCGTACAATGAGCAGTTCTTC
j_gene: TRBJ2-7; d_gene: TRBD1; abundance: .; v_gene: TRBV7-9; CDR3aa: CASSYRDRGIHEQYF; CDR3nt: TGTGCCAGCAGCTACCGGGACAGGGGTATCCACGAGCAGTACTTC
j_gene: TRBJ2-1; d_gene: .; abundance: few; v_gene: TRBV29-1; CDR3aa: CSVDKGEREQFF; CDR3nt: TGCAGCGTTGATAAGGGGGAACGTGAGCAGTTCTTC
j_gene: TRBJ2-7; d_gene: TRBD2; abundance: many; v_gene: TRBV15; CDR3aa: CATSRELAGLFYEQYF; CDR3nt: TGTGCCACCAGCAGAGAACTAGCGGGACTCTTCTACGAGCAGTACTTC
j_gene: TRBJ2-5; d_gene: TRBD2; abundance: .; v_gene: TRBV7-6; CDR3aa: CASSSRLAWETQYF; CDR3nt: TGTGCCAGCAGCTCTAGACTAGCGTGGGAGACCCAGTACTTC
j_gene: TRBJ2-7; d_gene: TRBD1; abundance: .; v_gene: TRBV4-3; CDR3aa: CASSQTGTGVYEQYF; CDR3nt: TGCGCCAGCAGCCAAACCGGGACAGGAGTTTACGAGCAGTACTTC
j_gene: TRBJ2-7; d_gene: TRBD1; abundance: many; v_gene: TRBV10-1; CDR3aa: CASSARGYGQYF; CDR3nt: TGCGCCAGCAGTGCCAGGGGGTATGGGCAGTACTTC
j_gene: TRBJ1-1; d_gene: TRBD1; abundance: .; v_gene: TRBV7-9; CDR3aa: CASSQRGGPNTEAFF; CDR3nt: TGTGCCAGCAGCCAACGAGGGGGCCCGAACACTGAAGCTTTCTTT
j_gene: TRBJ1-6; d_gene: TRBD1; abundance: .; v_gene: TRBV11-2; CDR3aa: CASSLFRGQVGSPLHF; CDR3nt: TGTGCCAGCAGCTTATTCAGAGGACAGGTCGGATCACCCCTCCACTTT
j_gene: TRBJ1-1; d_gene: .; abundance: few; v_gene: TRBV20-1; CDR3aa: CSASRPRNGGWTEAFF; CDR3nt: TGCAGTGCTAGCCGCCCCCGAAATGGCGGGTGGACTGAAGCTTTCTTT
j_gene: TRBJ2-2; d_gene: TRBD1; abundance: many; v_gene: TRBV10-3; CDR3aa: CAVTRGTGPNTGELFF; CDR3nt: TGTGCCGTAACCAGGGGGACAGGACCGAACACCGGGGAGCTGTTTTTT
j_gene: TRBJ2-7; d_gene: TRBD1; abundance: few; v_gene: TRBV7-8; CDR3aa: CASRLGQGSYEQYF; CDR3nt: TGTGCCAGCAGACTCGGACAGGGCTCCTACGAGCAGTACTTC
j_gene: TRBJ2-1; d_gene: TRBD1; abundance: once; v_gene: TRBV29-1; CDR3aa: CSVEEGQVYNEQFF; CDR3nt: TGCAGCGTTGAAGAAGGACAGGTTTACAATGAGCAGTTCTTC
j_gene: TRBJ2-1; d_gene: TRBD2; abundance: few; v_gene: TRBV5-1; CDR3aa: CASSMKGTSGSSYNEQFF; CDR3nt: TGCGCCAGCAGCATGAAGGGTACTAGCGGGAGCTCCTACAATGAGCAGTTCTTC
j_gene: TRBJ1-1; d_gene: .; abundance: .; v_gene: TRBV4-3; CDR3aa: CASSPGTDQNTEAFF; CDR3nt: TGCGCCAGCAGCCCTGGGACGGACCAGAACACTGAAGCTTTCTTT
j_gene: TRBJ2-7; d_gene: .; abundance: .; v_gene: TRBV4-3; CDR3aa: CASSLIPERIRYEQYF; CDR3nt: TGCGCCAGCAGCCTCATTCCAGAGAGGATTAGGTACGAGCAGTACTTC
j_gene: TRBJ1-5; d_gene: TRBD1; abundance: many; v_gene: TRBV20-1; CDR3aa: CSAQVTGGRGGNQPQHF; CDR3nt: TGCAGTGCTCAAGTCACAGGGGGCCGTGGGGGCAATCAGCCCCAGCATTTT
j_gene: TRBJ2-3; d_gene: TRBD1; abundance: few; v_gene: TRBV28; CDR3aa: CASTSQTRGRTDTQYF; CDR3nt: TGTGCCAGCACCTCCCAAACGAGGGGGCGCACAGATACGCAGTATTTT
j_gene: TRBJ2-2; d_gene: TRBD2; abundance: few; v_gene: TRBV10-2; CDR3aa: CATLLREGAGELFF; CDR3nt: TGCGCCACCCTACTACGGGAGGGGGCCGGGGAGCTGTTTTTT
j_gene: TRBJ2-3; d_gene: TRBD2; abundance: few; v_gene: TRBV6-1; CDR3aa: CASSEWGLAGGGEGTDTQYF; CDR3nt: TGTGCCAGCAGTGAATGGGGACTAGCGGGAGGAGGAGAAGGCACAGATACGCAGTATTTT
j_gene: TRBJ2-2; d_gene: TRBD1; abundance: .; v_gene: TRBV6-5; CDR3aa: CASSYRTGRHTGELFF; CDR3nt: TGTGCCAGCAGTTACCGGACAGGGCGGCACACCGGGGAGCTGTTTTTT